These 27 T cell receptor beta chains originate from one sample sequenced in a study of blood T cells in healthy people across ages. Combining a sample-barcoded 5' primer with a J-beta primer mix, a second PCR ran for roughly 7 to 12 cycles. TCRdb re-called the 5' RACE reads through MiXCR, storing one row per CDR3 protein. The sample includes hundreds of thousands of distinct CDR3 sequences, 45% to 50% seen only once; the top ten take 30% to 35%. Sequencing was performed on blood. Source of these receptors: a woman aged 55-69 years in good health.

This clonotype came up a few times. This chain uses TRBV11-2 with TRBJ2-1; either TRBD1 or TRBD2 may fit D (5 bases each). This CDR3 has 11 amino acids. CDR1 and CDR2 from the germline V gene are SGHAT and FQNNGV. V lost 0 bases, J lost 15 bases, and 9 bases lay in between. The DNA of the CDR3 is TGTGCCAGCAGCTTAGAGGGACGTGCGTTCTTC. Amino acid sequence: CASSLEGRAFF.

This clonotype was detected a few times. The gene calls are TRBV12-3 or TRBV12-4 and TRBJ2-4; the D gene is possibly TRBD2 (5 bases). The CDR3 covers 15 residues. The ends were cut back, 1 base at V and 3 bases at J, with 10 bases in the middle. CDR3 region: CASSLGGGRKNIQYF. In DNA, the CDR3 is TGTGCCAGCAGTTTAGGTGGAGGTCGCAAAAACATTCAGTACTTC.

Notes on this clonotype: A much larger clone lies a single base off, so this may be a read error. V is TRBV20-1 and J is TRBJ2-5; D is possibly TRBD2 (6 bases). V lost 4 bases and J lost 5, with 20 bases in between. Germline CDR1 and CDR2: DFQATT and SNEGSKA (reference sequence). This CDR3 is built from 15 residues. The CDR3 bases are TGCAGTGCTAAGGTTGGCGCCTGGCGGGACGAGACCCAGTACTTC. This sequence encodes CSAKVGAWRDETQYF.

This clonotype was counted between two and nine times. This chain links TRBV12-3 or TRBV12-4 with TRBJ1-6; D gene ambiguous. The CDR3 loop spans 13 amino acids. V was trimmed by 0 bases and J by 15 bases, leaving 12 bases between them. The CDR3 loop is CASSLASSDHLHF. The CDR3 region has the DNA TGTGCCAGCAGTTTAGCGTCCTCCGACCACCTCCACTTT.

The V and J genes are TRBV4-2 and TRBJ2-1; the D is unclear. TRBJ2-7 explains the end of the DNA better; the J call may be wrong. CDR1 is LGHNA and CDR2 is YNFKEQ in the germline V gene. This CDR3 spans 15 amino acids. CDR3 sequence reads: CASSPSMGSYNEQYF. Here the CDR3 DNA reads TGTGCCAGCAGCCCCTCGATGGGCTCCTACAATGAGCAGTACTTC.

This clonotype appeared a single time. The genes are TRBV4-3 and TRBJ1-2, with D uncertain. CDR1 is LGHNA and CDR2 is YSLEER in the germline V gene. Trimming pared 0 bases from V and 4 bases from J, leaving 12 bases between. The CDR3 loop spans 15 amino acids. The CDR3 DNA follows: TGCGCCAGCAGCCAAGATGTTAAGTCGGTCTATGGCTACACCTTC. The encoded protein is CASSQDVKSVYGYTF.

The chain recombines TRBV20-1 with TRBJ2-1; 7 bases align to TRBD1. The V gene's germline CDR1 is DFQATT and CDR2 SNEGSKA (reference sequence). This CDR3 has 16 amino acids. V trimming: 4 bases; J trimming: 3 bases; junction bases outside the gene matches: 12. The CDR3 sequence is CSATGRDSKDYNEQFF. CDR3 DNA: TGCAGTGCTACGGGCCGGGACAGTAAAGACTACAATGAGCAGTTCTTC.

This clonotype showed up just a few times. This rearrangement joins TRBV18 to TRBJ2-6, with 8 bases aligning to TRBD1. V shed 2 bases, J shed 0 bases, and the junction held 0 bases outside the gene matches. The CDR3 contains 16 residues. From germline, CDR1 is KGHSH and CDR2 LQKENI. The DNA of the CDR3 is TGTGCCAGCTCACCAACAGGGGGCTCTGGGGCCAACGTCCTGACTTTC. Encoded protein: CASSPTGGSGANVLTF.

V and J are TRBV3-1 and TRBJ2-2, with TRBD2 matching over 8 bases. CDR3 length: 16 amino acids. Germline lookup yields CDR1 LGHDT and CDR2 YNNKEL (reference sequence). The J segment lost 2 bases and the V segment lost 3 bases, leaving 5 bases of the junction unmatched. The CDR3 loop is CASSQISGTNTGELFF. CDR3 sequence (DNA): TGTGCCAGCAGCCAGATTAGCGGGACCAACACCGGGGAGCTGTTTTTT.

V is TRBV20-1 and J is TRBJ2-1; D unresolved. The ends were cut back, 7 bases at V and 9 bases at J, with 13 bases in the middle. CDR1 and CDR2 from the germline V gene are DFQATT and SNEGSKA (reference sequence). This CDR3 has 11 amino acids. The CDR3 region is CSVTLLAEQFF. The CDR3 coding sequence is TGCAGTGTTACGCTCCTGGCTGAGCAGTTCTTC.

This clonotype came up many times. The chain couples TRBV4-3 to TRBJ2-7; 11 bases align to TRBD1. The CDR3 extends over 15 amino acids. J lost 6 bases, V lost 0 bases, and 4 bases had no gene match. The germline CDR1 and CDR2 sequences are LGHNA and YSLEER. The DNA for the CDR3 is TGCGCCAGCAGCCAAGATGGGACAGGGGGAGGCGAGCAGTACTTC. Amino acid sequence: CASSQDGTGGGEQYF.

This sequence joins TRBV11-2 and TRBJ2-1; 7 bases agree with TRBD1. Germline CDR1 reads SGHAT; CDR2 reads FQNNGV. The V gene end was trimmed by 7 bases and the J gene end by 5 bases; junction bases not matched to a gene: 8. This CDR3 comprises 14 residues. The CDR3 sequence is CASNKDRKNNEQFF. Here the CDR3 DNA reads TGTGCCAGCAACAAGGACAGGAAAAACAATGAGCAGTTCTTC.

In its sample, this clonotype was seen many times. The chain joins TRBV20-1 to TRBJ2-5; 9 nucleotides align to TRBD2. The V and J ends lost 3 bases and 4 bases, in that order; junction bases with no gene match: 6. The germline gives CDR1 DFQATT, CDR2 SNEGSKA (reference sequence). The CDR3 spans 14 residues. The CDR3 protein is CSASYSGRGETQYF. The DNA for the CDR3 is TGCAGTGCTAGTTATAGCGGGAGAGGAGAGACCCAGTACTTC.

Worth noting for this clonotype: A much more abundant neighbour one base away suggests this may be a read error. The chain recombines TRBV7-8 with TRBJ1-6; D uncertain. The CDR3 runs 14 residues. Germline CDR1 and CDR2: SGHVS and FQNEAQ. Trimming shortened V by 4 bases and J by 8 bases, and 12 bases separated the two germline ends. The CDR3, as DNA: TGTGCCAGCAGCTCAGGCGGATTCCATTCACCCCTCCACTTT. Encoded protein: CASSSGGFHSPLHF.

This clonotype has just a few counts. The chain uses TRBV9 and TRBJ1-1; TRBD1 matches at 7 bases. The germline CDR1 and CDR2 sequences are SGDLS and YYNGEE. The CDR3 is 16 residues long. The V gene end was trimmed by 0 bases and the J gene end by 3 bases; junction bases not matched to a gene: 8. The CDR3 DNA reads TGTGCCAGCAGCGTAGACAGTTACAGGGGATACACTGAAGCTTTCTTT. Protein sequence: CASSVDSYRGYTEAFF.

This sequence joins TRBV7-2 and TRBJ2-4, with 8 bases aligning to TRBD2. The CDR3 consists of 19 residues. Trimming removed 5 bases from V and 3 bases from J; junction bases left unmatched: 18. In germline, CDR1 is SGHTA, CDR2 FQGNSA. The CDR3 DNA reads TGTGCCAGCAGCCGAAGGGGGTACGCCGGGAGGGCCGACAAAAACATTCAGTACTTC. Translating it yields CASSRRGYAGRADKNIQYF.

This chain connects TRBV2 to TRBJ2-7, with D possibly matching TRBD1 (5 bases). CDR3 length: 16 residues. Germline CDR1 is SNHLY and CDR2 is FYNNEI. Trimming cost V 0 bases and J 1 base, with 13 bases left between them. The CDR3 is CASSEALKGLSYEQYF. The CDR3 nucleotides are TGTGCCAGCAGTGAAGCGCTAAAGGGGCTGTCCTACGAGCAGTACTTC. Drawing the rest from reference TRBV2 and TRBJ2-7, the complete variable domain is EPEVTQTPSHQVTQMGQEVILRCVPISNHLYFYWYRQILGQKVEFLVSFYNNEISEKSEIFDDQFSVERPDGSNFTLKIRSTKLEDSAMYFCASSEALKGLSYEQYFGPGTRLTVT.

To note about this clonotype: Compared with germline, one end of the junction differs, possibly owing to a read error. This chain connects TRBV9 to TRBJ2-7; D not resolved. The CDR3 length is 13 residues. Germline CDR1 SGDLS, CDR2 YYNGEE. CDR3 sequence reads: CASSKDDLYGQYF. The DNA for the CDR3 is TGTGCCAGCAGCAAGGACGATCTCTACGGGCAGTACTTC.

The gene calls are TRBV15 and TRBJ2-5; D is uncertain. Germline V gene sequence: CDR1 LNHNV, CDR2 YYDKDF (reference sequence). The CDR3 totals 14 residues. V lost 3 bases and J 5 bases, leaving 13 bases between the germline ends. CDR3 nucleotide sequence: TGTGCCACCAGCAGCTTCAGGACGGAGGAGACCCAGTACTTC. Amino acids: CATSSFRTEETQYF. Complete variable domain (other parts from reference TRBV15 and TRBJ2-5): DAMVIQNPRYQVTQFGKPVTLSCSQTLNHNVMYWYQQKSSQAPKLLFHYYDKDFNNEADTPDNFQSRRPNTSFCFLDIRSPGLGDTAMYLCATSSFRTEETQYFGPGTRLLVL.

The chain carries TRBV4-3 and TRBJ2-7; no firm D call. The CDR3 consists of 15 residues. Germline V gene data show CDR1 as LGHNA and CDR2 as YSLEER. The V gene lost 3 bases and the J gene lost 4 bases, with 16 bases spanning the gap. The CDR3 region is CASSQTSIGRYEQYF. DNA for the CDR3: TGCGCCAGCAGCCAGACCTCGATAGGCCGATACGAGCAGTACTTC.

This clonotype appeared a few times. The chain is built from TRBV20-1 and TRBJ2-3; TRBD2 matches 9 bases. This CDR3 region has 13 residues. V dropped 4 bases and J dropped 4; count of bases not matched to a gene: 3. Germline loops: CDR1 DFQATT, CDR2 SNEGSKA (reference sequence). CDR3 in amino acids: CSAIAGVADTQYF. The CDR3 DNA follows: TGCAGTGCTATAGCGGGAGTGGCAGATACGCAGTATTTT.

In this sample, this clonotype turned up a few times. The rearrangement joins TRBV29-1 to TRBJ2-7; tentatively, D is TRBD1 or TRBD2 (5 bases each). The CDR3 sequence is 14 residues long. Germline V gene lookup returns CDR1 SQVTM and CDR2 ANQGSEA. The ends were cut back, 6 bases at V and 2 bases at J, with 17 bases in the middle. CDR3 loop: CSVAGDAKPYEQYF. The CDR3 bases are TGCAGCGTAGCCGGGGACGCAAAGCCCTACGAGCAGTACTTC.

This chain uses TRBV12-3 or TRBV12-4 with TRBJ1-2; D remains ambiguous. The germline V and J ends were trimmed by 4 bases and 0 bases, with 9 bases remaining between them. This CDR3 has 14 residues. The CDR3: CASSSTTTNYGYTF. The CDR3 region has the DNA TGTGCCAGCAGTTCAACAACTACTAACTATGGCTACACCTTC.

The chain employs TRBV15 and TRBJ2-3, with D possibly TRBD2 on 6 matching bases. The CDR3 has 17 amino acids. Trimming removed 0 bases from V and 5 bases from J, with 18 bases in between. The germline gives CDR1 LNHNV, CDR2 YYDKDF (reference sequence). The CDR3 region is CATSRDEVGGAGDTQYF. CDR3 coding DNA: TGTGCCACCAGCAGAGATGAGGTCGGAGGGGCGGGAGATACGCAGTATTTT.

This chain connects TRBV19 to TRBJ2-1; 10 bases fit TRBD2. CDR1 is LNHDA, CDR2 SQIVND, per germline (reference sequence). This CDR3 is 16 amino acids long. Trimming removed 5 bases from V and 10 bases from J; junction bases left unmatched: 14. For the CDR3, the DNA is TGTGCCAGTAGTTCCAGAAGCGGGAGGGCATTCAAGGAGCAGTTCTTC. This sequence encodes CASSSRSGRAFKEQFF.

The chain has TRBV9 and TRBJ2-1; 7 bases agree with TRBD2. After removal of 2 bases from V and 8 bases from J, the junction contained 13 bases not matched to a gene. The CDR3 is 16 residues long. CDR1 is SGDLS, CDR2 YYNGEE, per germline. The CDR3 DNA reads TGTGCCAGCAGCGTCACTGGGGGAGGGCCCTCGGATGAGCAGTTCTTC. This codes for CASSVTGGGPSDEQFF.

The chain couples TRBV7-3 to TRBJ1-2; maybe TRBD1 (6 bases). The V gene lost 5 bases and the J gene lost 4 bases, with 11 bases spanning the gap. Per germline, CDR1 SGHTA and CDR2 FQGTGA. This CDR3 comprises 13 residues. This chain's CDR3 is CASSDEQGYGYTF. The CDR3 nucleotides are TGTGCCAGCAGCGACGAACAGGGCTATGGCTACACCTTC. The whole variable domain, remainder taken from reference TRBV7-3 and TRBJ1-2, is GAGVSQTPSNKVTEKGKYVELRCDPISGHTALYWYRQSLGQGPEFLIYFQGTGAADDSGLPNDRFFAVRPEGSVSTLKIQRTERGDSAVYLCASSDEQGYGYTFGSGTRLTVV.